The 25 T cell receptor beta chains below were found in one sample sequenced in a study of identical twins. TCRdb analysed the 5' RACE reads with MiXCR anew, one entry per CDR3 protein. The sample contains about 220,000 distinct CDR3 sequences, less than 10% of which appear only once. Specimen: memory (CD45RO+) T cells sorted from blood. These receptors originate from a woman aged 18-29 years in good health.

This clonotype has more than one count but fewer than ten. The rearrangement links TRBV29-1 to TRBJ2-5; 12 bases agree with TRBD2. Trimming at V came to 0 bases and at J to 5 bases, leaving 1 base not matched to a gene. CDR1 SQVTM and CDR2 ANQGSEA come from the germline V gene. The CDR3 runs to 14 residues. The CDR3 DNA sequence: TGCAGCGTTGAAGATCTAGCGGGAGGGGAGACCCAGTACTTC. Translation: CSVEDLAGGETQYF.

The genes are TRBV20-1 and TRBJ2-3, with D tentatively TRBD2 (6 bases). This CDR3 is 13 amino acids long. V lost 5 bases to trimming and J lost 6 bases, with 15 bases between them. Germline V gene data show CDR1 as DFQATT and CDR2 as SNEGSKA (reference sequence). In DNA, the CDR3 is TGCAGTGCTGGGCCCGGGAGAGCCGATACGCAGTATTTT. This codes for CSAGPGRADTQYF.

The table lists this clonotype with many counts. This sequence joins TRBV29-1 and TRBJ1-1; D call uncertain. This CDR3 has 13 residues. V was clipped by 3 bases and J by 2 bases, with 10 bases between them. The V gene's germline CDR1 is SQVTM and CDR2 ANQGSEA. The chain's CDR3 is CSVDEAINTEAFF. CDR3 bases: TGCAGCGTTGACGAAGCGATTAACACTGAAGCTTTCTTT.

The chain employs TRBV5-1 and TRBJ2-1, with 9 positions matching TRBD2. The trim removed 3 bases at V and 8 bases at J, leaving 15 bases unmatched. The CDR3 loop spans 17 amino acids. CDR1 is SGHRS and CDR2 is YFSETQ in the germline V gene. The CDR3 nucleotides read TGCGCCAGCAGCTCCGGGTTAGCGGGAGTAAGGGAGGATGAGCAGTTCTTC. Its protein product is CASSSGLAGVREDEQFF.

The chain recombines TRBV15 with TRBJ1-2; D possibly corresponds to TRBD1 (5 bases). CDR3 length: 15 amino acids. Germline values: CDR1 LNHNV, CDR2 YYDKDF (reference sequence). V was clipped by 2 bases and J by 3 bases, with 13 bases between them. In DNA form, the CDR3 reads TGTGCCACCAGCAGAACCCAGGGCGGGGACTATGGCTACACCTTC. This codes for CATSRTQGGDYGYTF.

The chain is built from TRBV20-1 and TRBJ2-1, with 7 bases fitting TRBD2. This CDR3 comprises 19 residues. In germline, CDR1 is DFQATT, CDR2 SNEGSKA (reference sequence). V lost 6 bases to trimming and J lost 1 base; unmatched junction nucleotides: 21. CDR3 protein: CSARTLTGASGESYNEQFF. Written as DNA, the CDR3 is TGCAGTGCGAGAACCCTAACCGGGGCTAGCGGAGAGTCCTACAATGAGCAGTTCTTC.

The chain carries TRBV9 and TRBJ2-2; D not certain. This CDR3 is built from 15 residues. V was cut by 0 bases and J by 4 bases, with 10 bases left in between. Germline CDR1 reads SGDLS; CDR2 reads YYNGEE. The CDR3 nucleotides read TGTGCCAGCAGCGTAGTGGGCGCCGTCACCGGGGAGCTGTTTTTT. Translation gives CASSVVGAVTGELFF.

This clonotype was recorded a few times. CDR3 sequence: CASSFTPGGEAFF. The CDR3 coding sequence is TGTGCCAGCAGCTTTACCCCGGGGGGCGAAGCTTTCTTT. The V and J genes are TRBV7-3 and TRBJ1-1, with D perhaps matching TRBD1 (6 bases). CDR1 is SGHTA, CDR2 FQGTGA, per germline. V shed 3 bases and J shed 8 bases, with 13 bases lying between them. CDR3 length: 13 amino acids.

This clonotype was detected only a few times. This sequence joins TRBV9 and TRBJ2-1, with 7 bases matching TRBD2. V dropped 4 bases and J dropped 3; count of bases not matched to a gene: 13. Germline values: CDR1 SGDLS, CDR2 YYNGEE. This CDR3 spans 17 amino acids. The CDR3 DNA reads TGTGCCAGCAGCCCGGCAGCGGCTAGCGGCCTCTACAATGAGCAGTTCTTC. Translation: CASSPAAASGLYNEQFF.

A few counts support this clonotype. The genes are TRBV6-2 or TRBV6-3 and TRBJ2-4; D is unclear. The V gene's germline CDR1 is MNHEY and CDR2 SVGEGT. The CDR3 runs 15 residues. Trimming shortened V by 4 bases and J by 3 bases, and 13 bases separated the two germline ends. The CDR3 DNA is TGTGCCAGCAGTTCCCTGAGGTTGAGCAAAAACATTCAGTACTTC. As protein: CASSSLRLSKNIQYF.

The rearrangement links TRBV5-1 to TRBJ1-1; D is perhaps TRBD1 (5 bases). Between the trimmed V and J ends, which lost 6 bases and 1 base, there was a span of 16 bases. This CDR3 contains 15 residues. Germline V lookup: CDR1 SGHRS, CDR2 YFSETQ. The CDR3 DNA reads TGCGCCAGCAAGTCCGGGGACGGTGCGAACACTGAAGCTTTCTTT. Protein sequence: CASKSGDGANTEAFF.

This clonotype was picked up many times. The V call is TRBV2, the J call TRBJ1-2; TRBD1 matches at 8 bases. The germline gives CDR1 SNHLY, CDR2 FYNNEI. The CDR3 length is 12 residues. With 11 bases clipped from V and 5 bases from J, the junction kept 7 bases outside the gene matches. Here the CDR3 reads CAAQGDTYGYTF. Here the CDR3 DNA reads TGTGCCGCACAGGGGGATACGTATGGCTACACCTTC.

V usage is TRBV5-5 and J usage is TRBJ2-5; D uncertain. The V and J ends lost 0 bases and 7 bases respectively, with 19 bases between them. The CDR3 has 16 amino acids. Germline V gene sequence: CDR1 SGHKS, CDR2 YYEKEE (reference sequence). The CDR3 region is CASSLAGPFTLGTQYF. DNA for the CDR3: TGTGCCAGCAGCTTGGCCGGGCCTTTCACCCTTGGGACCCAGTACTTC.

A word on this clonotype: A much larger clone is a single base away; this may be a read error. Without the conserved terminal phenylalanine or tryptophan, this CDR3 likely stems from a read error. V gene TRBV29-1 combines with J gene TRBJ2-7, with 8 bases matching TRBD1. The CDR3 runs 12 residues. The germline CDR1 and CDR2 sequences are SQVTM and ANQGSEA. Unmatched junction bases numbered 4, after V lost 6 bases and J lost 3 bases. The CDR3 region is CSVIGQGYEQYL. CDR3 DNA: TGCAGCGTCATTGGACAGGGCTACGAGCAGTACCTC.

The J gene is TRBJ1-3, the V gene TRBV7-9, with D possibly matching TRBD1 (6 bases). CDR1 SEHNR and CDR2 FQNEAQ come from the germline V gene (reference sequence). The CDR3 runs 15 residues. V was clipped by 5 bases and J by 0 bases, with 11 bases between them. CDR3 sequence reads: CASSPTGNSGNTIYF. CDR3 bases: TGTGCCAGCAGCCCGACAGGAAACTCTGGAAACACCATATATTTT.

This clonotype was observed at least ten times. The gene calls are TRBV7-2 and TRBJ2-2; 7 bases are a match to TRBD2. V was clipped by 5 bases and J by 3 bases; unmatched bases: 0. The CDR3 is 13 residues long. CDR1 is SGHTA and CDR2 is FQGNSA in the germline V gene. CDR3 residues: CASSGLDTGELFF. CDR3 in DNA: TGTGCCAGCAGCGGACTAGACACCGGGGAGCTGTTTTTT.

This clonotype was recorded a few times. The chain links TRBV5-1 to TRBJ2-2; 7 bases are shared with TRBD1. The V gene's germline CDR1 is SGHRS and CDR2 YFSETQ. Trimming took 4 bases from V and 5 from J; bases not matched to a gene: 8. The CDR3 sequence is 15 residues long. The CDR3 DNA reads TGCGCCAGCAGCGGGATGACAGGGCGGACCGGGGAGCTGTTTTTT. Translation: CASSGMTGRTGELFF.

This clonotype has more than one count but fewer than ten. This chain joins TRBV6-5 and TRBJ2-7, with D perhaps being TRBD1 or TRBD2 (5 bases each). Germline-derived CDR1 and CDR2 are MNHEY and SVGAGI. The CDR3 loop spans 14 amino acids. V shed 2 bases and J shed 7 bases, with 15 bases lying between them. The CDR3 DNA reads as TGTGCCAGCAGTTACACGCTGGGGGAAAGGGAGCAGTACTTC. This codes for CASSYTLGEREQYF.

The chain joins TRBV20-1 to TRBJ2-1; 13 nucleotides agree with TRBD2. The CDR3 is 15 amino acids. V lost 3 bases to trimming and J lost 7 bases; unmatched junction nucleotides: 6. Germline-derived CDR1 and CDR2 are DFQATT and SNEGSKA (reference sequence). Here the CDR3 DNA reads TGCAGTGCTAGGGAACTAGCGGGAGGGAGGAATGAGCAGTTCTTC. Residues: CSARELAGGRNEQFF.

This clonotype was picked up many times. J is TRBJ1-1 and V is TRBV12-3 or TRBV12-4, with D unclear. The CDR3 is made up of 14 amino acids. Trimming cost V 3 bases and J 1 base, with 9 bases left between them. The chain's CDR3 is CASSFGDSNTEAFF. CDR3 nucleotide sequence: TGTGCCAGCAGTTTCGGGGATTCGAACACTGAAGCTTTCTTT.

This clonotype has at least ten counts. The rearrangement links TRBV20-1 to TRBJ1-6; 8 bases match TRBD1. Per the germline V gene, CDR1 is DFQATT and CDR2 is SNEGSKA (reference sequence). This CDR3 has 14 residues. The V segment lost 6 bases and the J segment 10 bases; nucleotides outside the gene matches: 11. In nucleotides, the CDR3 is TGCAGTGCCTTCTCCGGGACAGGCCACTCACCCCTCCACTTT. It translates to CSAFSGTGHSPLHF.

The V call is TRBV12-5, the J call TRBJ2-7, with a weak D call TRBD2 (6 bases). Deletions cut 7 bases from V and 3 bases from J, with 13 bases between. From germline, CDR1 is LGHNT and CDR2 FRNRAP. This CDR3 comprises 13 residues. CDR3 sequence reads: CASAGTGRYEQYF. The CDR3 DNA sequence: TGTGCTAGTGCTGGGACTGGGCGCTACGAGCAGTACTTC.

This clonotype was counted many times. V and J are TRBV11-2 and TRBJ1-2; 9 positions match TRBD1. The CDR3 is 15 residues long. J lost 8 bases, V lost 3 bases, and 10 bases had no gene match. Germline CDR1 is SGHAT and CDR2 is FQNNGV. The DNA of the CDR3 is TGTGCCAGCAGCTTGGGACCGGGACAGGGATACGGCTACACCTTC. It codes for CASSLGPGQGYGYTF.

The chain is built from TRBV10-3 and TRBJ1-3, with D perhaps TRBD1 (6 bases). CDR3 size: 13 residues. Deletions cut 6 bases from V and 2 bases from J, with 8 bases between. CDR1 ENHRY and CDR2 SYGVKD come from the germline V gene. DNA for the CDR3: TGTGCCATCAGACAGGGTGCTGGAAACACCATATATTTT. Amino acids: CAIRQGAGNTIYF.

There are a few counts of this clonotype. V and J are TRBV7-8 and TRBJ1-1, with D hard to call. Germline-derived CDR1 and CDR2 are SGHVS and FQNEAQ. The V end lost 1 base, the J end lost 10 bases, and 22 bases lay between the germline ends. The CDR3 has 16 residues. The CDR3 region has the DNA TGTGCCAGCAGCTTAGTCCCGAAGAGGGAAAACTCGGGAGCTTTCTTT. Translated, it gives CASSLVPKRENSGAFF.